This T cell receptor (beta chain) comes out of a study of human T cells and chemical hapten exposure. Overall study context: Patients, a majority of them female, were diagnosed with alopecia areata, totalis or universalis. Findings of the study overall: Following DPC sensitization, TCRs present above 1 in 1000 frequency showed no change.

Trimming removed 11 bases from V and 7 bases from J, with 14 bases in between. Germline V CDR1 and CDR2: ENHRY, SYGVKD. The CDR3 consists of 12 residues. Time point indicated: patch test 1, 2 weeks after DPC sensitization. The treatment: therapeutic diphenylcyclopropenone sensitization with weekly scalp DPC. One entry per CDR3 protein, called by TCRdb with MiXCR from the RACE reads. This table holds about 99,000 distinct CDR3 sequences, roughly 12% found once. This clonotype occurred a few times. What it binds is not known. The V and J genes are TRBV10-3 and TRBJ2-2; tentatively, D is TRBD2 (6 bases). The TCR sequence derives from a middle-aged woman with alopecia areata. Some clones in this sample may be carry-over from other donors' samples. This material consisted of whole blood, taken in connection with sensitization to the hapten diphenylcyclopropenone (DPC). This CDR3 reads CAALAQGGELFF. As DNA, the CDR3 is TGTGCCGCCCTAGCGCAGGGCGGGGAGCTGTTTTTT.